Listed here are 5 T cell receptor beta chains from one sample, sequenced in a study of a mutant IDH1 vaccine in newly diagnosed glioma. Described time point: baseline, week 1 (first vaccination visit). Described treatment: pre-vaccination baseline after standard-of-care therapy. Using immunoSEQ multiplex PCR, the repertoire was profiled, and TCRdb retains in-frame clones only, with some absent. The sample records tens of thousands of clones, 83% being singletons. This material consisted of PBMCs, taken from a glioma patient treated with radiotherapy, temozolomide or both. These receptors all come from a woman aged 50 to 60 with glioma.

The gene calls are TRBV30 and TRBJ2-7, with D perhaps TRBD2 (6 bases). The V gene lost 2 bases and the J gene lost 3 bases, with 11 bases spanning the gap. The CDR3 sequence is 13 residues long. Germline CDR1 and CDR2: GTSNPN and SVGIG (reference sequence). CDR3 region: CAWSRGTVYEQYF. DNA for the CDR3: TGTGCCTGGAGTCGAGGGACTGTCTACGAGCAGTACTTC.

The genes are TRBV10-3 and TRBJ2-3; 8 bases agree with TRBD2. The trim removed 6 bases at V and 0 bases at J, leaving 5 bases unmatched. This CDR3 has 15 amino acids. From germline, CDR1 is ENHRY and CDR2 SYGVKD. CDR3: CAIRGLETSTDTQYF. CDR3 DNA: TGTGCCATCAGGGGACTAGAGACTAGCACAGATACGCAGTATTTT.

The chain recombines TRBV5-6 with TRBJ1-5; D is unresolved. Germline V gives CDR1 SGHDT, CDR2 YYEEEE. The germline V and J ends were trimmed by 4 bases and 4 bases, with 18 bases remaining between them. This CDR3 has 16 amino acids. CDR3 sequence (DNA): TGTGCCAGCAGCGGCGGTGGGCCAGGTAAAAATCAGCCCCAGCATTTT. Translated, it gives CASSGGGPGKNQPQHF.

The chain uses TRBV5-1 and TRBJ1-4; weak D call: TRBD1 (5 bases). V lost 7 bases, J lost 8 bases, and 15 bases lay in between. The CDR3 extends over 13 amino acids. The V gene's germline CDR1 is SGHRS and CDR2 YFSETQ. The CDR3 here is CASGGGYGEKLFF. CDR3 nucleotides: TGCGCCAGCGGGGGGGGGTACGGCGAAAAACTGTTTTTT. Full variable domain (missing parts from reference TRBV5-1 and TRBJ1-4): KAGVTQTPRYLIKTRGQQVTLSCSPISGHRSVSWYQQTPGQGLQFLFEYFSETQRNKGNFPGRFSGRQFSNSRSEMNVSTLELGDSALYLCASGGGYGEKLFFGSGTQLSVL.

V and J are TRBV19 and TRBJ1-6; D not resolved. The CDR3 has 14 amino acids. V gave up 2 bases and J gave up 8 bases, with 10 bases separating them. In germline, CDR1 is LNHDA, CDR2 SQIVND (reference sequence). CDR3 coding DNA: TGTGCCAGTAGTATACCGATTGGAGATTCACCCCTCCACTTT. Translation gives CASSIPIGDSPLHF.